This T cell receptor (beta chain) came from a study of blood T cell repertoires in COVID-19. This CDR3 region has 15 residues. V lost 5 bases to trimming and J lost 7 bases; unmatched junction nucleotides: 8. CDR1 and CDR2 (germline): SGHVS, FQNEAQ. TCRdb's copy holds only in-frame clones and misses some; the assay was immunoSEQ multiplex PCR. The top ten hold approximately 4% of the sample, which has about 310,000 clones, nearly 90% seen once. This receptor was identified in a woman younger than 30 with acute COVID-19. Sequencing was carried out using PBMCs or T cells enriched from blood (not recorded which). V gene TRBV7-8 combines with J gene TRBJ1-2; 12 positions agree with TRBD1. The chain's CDR3 is CASSPPGQGAFGYTF. CDR3 nucleotides: TGTGCCAGCAGCCCACCGGGACAGGGGGCGTTTGGCTACACCTTC.